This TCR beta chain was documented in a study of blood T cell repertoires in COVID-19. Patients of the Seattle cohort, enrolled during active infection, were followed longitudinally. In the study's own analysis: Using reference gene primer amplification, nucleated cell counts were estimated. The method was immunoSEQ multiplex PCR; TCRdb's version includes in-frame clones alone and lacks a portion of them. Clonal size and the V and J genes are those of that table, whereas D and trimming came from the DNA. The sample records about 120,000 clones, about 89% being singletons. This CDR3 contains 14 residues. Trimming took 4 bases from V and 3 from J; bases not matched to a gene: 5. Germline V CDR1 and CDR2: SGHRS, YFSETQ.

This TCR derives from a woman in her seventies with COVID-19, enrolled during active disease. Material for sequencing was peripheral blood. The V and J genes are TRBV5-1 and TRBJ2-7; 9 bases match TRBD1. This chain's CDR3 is CASSDGQGSYEQYF. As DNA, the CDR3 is TGCGCCAGCAGCGACGGACAGGGGAGCTACGAGCAGTACTTC. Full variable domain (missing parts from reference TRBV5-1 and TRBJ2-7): KAGVTQTPRYLIKTRGQQVTLSCSPISGHRSVSWYQQTPGQGLQFLFEYFSETQRNKGNFPGRFSGRQFSNSRSEMNVSTLELGDSALYLCASSDGQGSYEQYFGPGTRLTVT.